This TCR beta chain emerged from a study of T cells expressing NK-cell markers. CDR1 is SGHAT and CDR2 is FQNNGV in the germline V gene. This CDR3 contains 18 residues. Whole-study findings and limits: Several of the donors carried dominant NKG2C+ clonotypes that took up about 1.0-8% of their CD8+ T cells. Specificity for HCMV among expanded NKG2C+ T cell clones was not established.

Details on this clonotype: Its antigen is unknown.

TCRdb reprocessed the 5' RACE reads and stores each CDR3 protein as one record, lacking DNA. The repertoire shows 300,000 to 500,000 distinct CDR3 sequences; the top ten hold roughly 10%. The TCR originated in a woman between 50 and 59 years old in good health. Sequenced: blood T cells: a sorted CD56 or NKG2C T cell subset, CD4+ or CD8+ T cells, or bulk PBMC T cells (not recorded which). The rearrangement uses TRBV11-2 and TRBJ2-4; TCRdb calls TRBD2, which cannot be checked without DNA. The CDR3 protein is CASSLGRTSRLAKNIQYF.